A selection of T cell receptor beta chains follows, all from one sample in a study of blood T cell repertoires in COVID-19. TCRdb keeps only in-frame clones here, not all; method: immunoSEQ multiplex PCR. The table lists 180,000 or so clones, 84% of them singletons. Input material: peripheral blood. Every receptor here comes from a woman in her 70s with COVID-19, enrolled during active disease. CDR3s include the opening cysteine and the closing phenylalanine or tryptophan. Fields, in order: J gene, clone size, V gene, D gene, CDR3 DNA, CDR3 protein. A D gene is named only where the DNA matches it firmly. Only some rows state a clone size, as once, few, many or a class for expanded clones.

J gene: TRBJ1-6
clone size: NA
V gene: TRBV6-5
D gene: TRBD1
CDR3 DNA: TGTGCCAGCAGTACGACAGGGACTGGGGGCGGAACCCTCCACTTT
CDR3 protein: CASSTTGTGGGTLHF

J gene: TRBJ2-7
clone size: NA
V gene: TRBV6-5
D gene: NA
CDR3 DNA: TGTGCCAGCAGTTACTCCACAGGGACCTACGAGCAGTACTTC
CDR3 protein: CASSYSTGTYEQYF

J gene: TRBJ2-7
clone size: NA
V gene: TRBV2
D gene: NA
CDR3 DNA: TGTGCCAGCAGTGAAGGTCCCGACAAGCAGTACTTC
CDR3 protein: CASSEGPDKQYF

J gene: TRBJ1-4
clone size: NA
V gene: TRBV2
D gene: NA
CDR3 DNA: TGTGCCAGTCGGCGAGGTTTGGTTGAAAAACTGTTTTTT
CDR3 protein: CASRRGLVEKLFF

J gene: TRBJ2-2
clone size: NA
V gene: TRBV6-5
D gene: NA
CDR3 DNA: TGTGCCAGCTGCCAGGTGAACACCGGGGAGCTGTTTTTT
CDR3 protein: CASCQVNTGELFF

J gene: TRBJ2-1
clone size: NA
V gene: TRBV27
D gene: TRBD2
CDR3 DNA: TGTGCCAGCAGTTTAGGGGGGAGGGCAACATACAATGAGCAGTTCTTC
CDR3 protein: CASSLGGRATYNEQFF

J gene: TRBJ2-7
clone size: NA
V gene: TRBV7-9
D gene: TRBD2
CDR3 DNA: TGTGCCAGCAGCAAGCGGGAGTTAAGCTACGAGCAGTACTTC
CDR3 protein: CASSKRELSYEQYF

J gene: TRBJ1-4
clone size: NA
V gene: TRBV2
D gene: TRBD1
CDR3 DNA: TGTGCCAGCAGGAGGACAGGGGAGACTAATGAAAAACTGTTTTTT
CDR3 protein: CASRRTGETNEKLFF

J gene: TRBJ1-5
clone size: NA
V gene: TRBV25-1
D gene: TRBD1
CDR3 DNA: TGTGCCAGCAGCACAGGGGGTCAGCCCCAGCATTTT
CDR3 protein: CASSTGGQPQHF

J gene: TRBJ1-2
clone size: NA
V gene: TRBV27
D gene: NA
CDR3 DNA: TGTGCCAGCAGTTCCTCGGGGATCTATGGCTACACCTTC
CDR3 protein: CASSSSGIYGYTF

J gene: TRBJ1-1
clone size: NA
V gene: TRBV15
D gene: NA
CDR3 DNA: TGTGCCACCAGCAGCCCCCAGGGAGGGATTAACACTGAAGCTTTCTTT
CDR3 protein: CATSSPQGGINTEAFF

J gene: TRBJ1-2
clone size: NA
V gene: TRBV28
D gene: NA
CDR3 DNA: TGTGCCAGCAGTTTACCAGGGTACAGCTATGGCTACACCTTC
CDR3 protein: CASSLPGYSYGYTF

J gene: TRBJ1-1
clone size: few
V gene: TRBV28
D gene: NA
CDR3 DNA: TGTGCCACCCTACAGGGAATCACTGAAGCTTTCTTT
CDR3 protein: CATLQGITEAFF

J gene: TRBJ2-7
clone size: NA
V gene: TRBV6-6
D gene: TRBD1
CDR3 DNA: TGTGCCAGCAGTTCGGACAGGGGGCTCTACGAGCAGTACTTC
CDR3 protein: CASSSDRGLYEQYF

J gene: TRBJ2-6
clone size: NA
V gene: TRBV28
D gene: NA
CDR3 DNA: TGTGCCAGCAGTCCGTCCCTTCGGGCCAACGTCCTGACTTTC
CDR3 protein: CASSPSLRANVLTF

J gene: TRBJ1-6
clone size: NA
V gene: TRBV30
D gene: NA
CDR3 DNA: TGTGCCTGGAAGTACAACCCCTATAATTCACCCCTCCACTTT
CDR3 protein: CAWKYNPYNSPLHF

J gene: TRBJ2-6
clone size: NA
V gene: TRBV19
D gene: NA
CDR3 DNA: TGTGCCAGTAGTATATCCGTCTCTGGGGCCAACGTCCTGACTTTC
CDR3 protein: CASSISVSGANVLTF

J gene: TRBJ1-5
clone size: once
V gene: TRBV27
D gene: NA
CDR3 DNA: TGTGCCAGCAGTTTTCCCTTCTCCGGGGGAAAGTTGGATCAGCCCCAGCATTTT
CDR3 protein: CASSFPFSGGKLDQPQHF

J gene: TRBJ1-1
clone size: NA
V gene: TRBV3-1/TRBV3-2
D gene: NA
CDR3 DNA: TGTGCCAGCAGCCAAGGTATTGCAGCAGGAACTGAAGCTTTCTTT
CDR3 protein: CASSQGIAAGTEAFF

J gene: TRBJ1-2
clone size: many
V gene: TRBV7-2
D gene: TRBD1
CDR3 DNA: TGTGCCAGCAGAGGACAGGGGGCCCAGACCTCCTATGGCTACACCTTC
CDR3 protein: CASRGQGAQTSYGYTF

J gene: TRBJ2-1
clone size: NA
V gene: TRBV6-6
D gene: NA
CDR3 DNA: TGTGCCAGCGGCACGTTACCTAATGAGCAGTTCTTC
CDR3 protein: CASGTLPNEQFF

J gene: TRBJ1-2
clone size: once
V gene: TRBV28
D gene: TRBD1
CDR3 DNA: TGTGCCAGCAGTTTAGGGACAGGGGTCTATGGCTACACCTTC
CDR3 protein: CASSLGTGVYGYTF

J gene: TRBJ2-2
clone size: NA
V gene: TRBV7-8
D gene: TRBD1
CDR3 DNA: TGTGCCAGCAGCTTATCAGGGGGCGTTTACCGCACCGGGGAGCTGTTTTTT
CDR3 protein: CASSLSGGVYRTGELFF

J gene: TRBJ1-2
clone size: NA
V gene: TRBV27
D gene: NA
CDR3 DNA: TGTGCCAGCAGTTTTGCGGGGGAAGGCTACACCTTC
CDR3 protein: CASSFAGEGYTF

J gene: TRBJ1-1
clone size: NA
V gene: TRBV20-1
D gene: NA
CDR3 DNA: TGCAGTGCCACAGCGGCTACTGAAGCTTTCTTT
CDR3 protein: CSATAATEAFF

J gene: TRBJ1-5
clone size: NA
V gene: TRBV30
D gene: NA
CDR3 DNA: TGTGCCTGGGCCCTGGGGGGGACCGACTTCAATCAGCCCCAGCATTTT
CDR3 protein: CAWALGGTDFNQPQHF

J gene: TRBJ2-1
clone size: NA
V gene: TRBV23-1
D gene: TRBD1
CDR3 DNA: TGCGCCAGCAGTCAATCCCCTCCAGGGGGCGAAAGCTCCTACAATGAGCAGTTCTTC
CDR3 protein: CASSQSPPGGESSYNEQFF

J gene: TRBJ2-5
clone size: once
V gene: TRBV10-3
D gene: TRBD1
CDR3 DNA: TGTGCCATCAGTAGGGGCGGGACAGGGGAAGAGACCCAGTACTTC
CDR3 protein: CAISRGGTGEETQYF

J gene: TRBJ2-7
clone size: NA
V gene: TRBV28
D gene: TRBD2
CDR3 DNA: TGTGCCAGCAGTTTTTTCCAGCGGGAGGGTTGGTCCTACGAGCAGTACTTC
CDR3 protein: CASSFFQREGWSYEQYF

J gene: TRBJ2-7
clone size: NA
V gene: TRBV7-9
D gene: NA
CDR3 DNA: TGTGCCAGCAGCGCGGGACAGCCCTACGAGCAGTACTTC
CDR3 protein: CASSAGQPYEQYF

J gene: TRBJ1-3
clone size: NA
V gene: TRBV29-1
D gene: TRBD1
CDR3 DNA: TGCAGCGTAAAGACAGGGGAAAACACCATATATTTT
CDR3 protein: CSVKTGENTIYF

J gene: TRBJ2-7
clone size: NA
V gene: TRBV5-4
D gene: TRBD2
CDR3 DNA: TGTGCCAGCAACTTGGGAGCGGGAGGGCTTTACGAGCAGTACTTC
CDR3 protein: CASNLGAGGLYEQYF

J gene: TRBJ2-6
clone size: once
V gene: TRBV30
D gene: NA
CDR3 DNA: TGTGCCTGGAGTGTGCGGAGTCCCTCTGGGGCCAACGTCCTGACTTTC
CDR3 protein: CAWSVRSPSGANVLTF

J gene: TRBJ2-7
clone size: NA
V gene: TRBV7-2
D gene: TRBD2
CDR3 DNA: TGTGCCAGCAGCTTAAGTGCGGGACTACGATACGAGCAGTACTTC
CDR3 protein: CASSLSAGLRYEQYF

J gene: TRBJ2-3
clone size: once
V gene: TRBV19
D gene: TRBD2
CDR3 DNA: TGTGCCAGTAGTATTCGTGGGACTAGCGGGAGGATGATTACGCAGTATTTT
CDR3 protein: CASSIRGTSGRMITQYF

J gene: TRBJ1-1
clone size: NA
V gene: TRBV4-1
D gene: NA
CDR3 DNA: TGCGCCAGCAGCCAATTCCGAATTCGGACTGAAGCTTTCTTT
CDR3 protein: CASSQFRIRTEAFF

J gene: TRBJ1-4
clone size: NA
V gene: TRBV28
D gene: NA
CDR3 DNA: TGTGCCAGCAATGACAGATCGGATGAAAAACTGTTTTTT
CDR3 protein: CASNDRSDEKLFF

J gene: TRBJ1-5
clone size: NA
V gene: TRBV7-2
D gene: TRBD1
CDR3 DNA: TGTGCCAGCAGCACAGGACAGGGGTCAAATCAGCCCCAGCATTTT
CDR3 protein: CASSTGQGSNQPQHF

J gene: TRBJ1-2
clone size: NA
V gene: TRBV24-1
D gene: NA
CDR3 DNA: TGTGCCACCAGTGACCAGAGAACAGGAACCTTCAGAGGCTACACCTTC
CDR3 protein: CATSDQRTGTFRGYTF

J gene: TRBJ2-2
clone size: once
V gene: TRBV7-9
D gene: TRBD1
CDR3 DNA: TGTGCCAGCAGCTGGGGACAGGGGGACACCGGGGAGCTGTTTTTT
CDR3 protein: CASSWGQGDTGELFF

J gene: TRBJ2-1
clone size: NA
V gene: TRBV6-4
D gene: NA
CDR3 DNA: TGTGCCAGCAGTGAACCCCCAGGAGAGCAGTTCTTC
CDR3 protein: CASSEPPGEQFF

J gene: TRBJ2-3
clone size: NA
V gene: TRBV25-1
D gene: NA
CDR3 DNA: TGTGCCAGCAGTGAACCGGGGGATACGCAGTATTTT
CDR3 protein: CASSEPGDTQYF

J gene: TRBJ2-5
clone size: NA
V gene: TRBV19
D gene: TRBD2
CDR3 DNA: TGTGCCAGTAGTATTTTCGCGGGAGCGGGAGAGACCCAGTACTTC
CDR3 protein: CASSIFAGAGETQYF

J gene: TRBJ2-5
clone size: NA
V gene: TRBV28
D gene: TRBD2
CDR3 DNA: TGTGCCAGCAGGTTGGGGCGGGGGGGGCTTAGCGAGACCCAGTACTTC
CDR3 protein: CASRLGRGGLSETQYF

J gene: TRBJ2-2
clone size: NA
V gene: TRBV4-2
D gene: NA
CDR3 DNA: TGTGCCAGCAGAGGGGGTGTGGACACCGGGGAGCTGTTTTTT
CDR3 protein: CASRGGVDTGELFF

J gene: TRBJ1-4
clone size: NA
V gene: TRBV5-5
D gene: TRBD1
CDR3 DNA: TGTGCCAGCAGCTCGCGAACCGGGACAGGAGACGAAAAACTGTTTTTT
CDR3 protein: CASSSRTGTGDEKLFF

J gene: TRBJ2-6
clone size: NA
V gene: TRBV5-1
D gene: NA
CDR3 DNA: TGCGCCAGCAGCCAGGAGGCGGGGGGGGCCAACGTCCTGACTTTC
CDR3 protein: CASSQEAGGANVLTF

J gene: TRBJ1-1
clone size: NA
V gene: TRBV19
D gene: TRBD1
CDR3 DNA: TGTGCCAGTAGTTCACAGGGGGGCACTGAAGCTTTCTTT
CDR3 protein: CASSSQGGTEAFF

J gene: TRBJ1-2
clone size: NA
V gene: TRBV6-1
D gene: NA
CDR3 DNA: TGTGCCAGCAGTGAAGCGAGCGTACCCCCCGGGGGCTACACCTTC
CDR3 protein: CASSEASVPPGGYTF

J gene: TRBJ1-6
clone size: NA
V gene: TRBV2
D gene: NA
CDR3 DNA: TGTGCCAGCAAGGGACATTTGACCCTCCACTTT
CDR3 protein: CASKGHLTLHF

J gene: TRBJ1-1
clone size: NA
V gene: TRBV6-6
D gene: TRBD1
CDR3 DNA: TGTGCCAGCAGTCGCCGGGACAGTAAAGCTTTCTTT
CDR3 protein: CASSRRDSKAFF

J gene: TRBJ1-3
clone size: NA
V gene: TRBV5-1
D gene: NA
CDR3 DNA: TGCGCCAGCAGCCCTGAGAGTGGAAACACCATATATTTT
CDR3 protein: CASSPESGNTIYF

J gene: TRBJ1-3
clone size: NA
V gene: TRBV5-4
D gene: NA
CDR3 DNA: TGTGCCAGCAGCTTGGAGCCGAGCTCCCTCTCTGGAAACACCATATATTTT
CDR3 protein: CASSLEPSSLSGNTIYF

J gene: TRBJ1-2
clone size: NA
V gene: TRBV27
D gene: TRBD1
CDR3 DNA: TGTGCCAGCAGTTCCCACCGACAGGGGGCTGGCTACACCTTC
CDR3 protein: CASSSHRQGAGYTF

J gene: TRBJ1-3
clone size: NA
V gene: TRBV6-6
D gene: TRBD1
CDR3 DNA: TGTGCCAGCAGCAGACAGGGGGCGCTTGGAAACACCATATATTTT
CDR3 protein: CASSRQGALGNTIYF